Below, 6 T cell receptor beta chains from the same sample are listed, as sequenced in a study of cytomegalovirus exposure and HLA in healthy donors. The PCR had 60 Vbeta and 13 Jbeta primers. Clones were sequenced by immunoSEQ multiplex PCR, and TCRdb holds only the in-frame ones, with some missing. The table lists fewer than 150,000 clones, roughly four fifths of them singletons. The sequencing sample was made of PBMCs. Every receptor here comes from a man aged 35-49 years in good health and CMV-seropositive.

Turning to this clone: This sample also contains other DNA sequences that code for the same CDR3. The chain is built from TRBV2 and TRBJ1-5; no clear D gene. CDR3 size: 12 residues. Germline loops: CDR1 SNHLY, CDR2 FYNNEI. Trimming took off 2 bases at V and 6 bases at J, with 5 bases between the two ends. The CDR3 sequence: CASSERGQPQHF. The CDR3 region has the DNA TGTGCCAGCAGTGAACGGGGTCAGCCCCAGCATTTT.

The CDR3 is CASSYWAGNTEAFF. The CDR3 bases are TGTGCCAGCAGTTACTGGGCAGGGAACACTGAAGCTTTCTTT. The chain has TRBV6-5 and TRBJ1-1; unclear D gene. This CDR3 has 14 amino acids. Between the trimmed V and J ends, which lost 1 base and 1 base, there was a span of 7 bases. Germline CDR1 and CDR2: MNHEY and SVGAGI.

This rearrangement joins TRBV7-3 to TRBJ2-1, with D possibly being TRBD2 (7 bases). This CDR3 region has 16 residues. CDR1 and CDR2 (germline): SGHTA, FQGTGA. The V and J ends lost 1 base and 4 bases respectively, with 14 bases between them. This CDR3 is CASSLRGGGSYNEQFF. For the CDR3, the DNA is TGTGCCAGCAGCTTAAGGGGGGGCGGGAGTTACAATGAGCAGTTCTTC.

The chain employs TRBV6-5 and TRBJ2-6; tentative D call: TRBD2 (6 bases). Per germline, CDR1 MNHEY and CDR2 SVGAGI. The V end lost 2 bases, the J end lost 1 base, and 6 bases lay between the germline ends. The CDR3 contains 15 residues. CDR3 sequence: CASSYRGSGANVLTF. The DNA of the CDR3 is TGTGCCAGCAGTTACCGGGGGTCTGGGGCCAACGTCCTGACTTTC.

V and J are TRBV5-4 and TRBJ2-1, with 10 bases matching TRBD1. This CDR3 region has 16 residues. The J segment lost 3 bases and the V segment lost 4 bases, leaving 7 bases of the junction unmatched. CDR1 SGHNT and CDR2 YYREEE come from the germline V gene (reference sequence). CDR3 sequence reads: CASSGGRDRGYNEQFF. CDR3 DNA sequence: TGTGCCAGCAGCGGGGGCAGGGACAGGGGCTACAATGAGCAGTTCTTC.

The rearrangement joins TRBV6-6 to TRBJ2-7; 9 nucleotides match TRBD2. The V segment lost 6 bases and the J segment 4 bases; nucleotides outside the gene matches: 10. CDR1 and CDR2 (germline): MNHNY, SVGAGI (reference sequence). This CDR3 comprises 15 residues. In DNA form, the CDR3 reads TGTGCCAGCAGGGTCGAGGCGGGAGGGTCATACGAGCAGTACTTC. It translates to CASRVEAGGSYEQYF.